A selection of T cell receptor beta chains follows, all from one sample in a study of prognosis after radiotherapy for stage I lung cancer. A single record per CDR3 protein comes from TCRdb applying MiXCR to the multiplex PCR reads. The data contain fewer than 50,000 distinct CDR3 sequences, approximately 25% of them singletons. The material was PBMCs, obtained before or after stereotactic body radiation therapy (not recorded which). The receptors shown here come from a donor over 45 with non-small cell lung cancer. Both conserved end residues are part of each CDR3. Fields, in order: V gene, J gene, clone size, D gene, CDR3 DNA, CDR3 protein. The D gene is left open where the match is weak. Rows may omit the clone size; those that give it use once, few, many or a size class.

V: TRBV5-1
J: TRBJ2-7
size: many
D: TRBD1
DNA: TGCGCCAGCAGCGGGACAGGGGGCGGCGACGAGCAGTACTTC
CDR3: CASSGTGGGDEQYF

V: TRBV2
J: TRBJ1-6
size: medium-sized
D: -
DNA: TGTGCCAGCAGTGCTAATAGCTCCTATAATTCACCCCTCCACTTT
CDR3: CASSANSSYNSPLHF

V: TRBV24-1
J: TRBJ2-1
size: many
D: TRBD2
DNA: TGTGCCACCGGGGGGGATGGGGCAGATGAGCAGTTCTTC
CDR3: CATGGDGADEQFF

V: TRBV5-1
J: TRBJ2-1
size: many
D: TRBD2
DNA: TGCGCCAGCAGCGGTGCGACTAGCGGGCGGGGAGAGCAGTTCTTC
CDR3: CASSGATSGRGEQFF

V: TRBV6-5
J: TRBJ2-1
size: medium-sized
D: TRBD1
DNA: TGTGCCAGCAGTTACTCGCAGCCAGGGACAGGGGGCAATGAGCAGTTCTTC
CDR3: CASSYSQPGTGGNEQFF

V: TRBV6-1
J: TRBJ1-5
size: many
D: -
DNA: TGTGCCAGCAGTGTCAGCGACCGTCAGCCCCAGCATTTT
CDR3: CASSVSDRQPQHF

V: TRBV30
J: TRBJ1-5
size: many
D: -
DNA: TGTGCCTGTTCGGGGTTTGGTCAGCCCCAGCATTTT
CDR3: CACSGFGQPQHF

V: TRBV7-9
J: TRBJ2-7
size: many
D: -
DNA: TGTGCCAGCAGCTTAGACGGGACGGGGGAGATCTTC
CDR3: CASSLDGTGEIF

V: TRBV28
J: TRBJ2-7
size: many
D: -
DNA: TGTGCCAGCAGTTTAGGTGGGGTCAGGGGCTACGAGCAGTACTTC
CDR3: CASSLGGVRGYEQYF

V: TRBV29-1
J: TRBJ2-7
size: many
D: TRBD1
DNA: TGCAGCGTTGAGGAAGGACAGGGGATGGGGGAGCAGTACTTC
CDR3: CSVEEGQGMGEQYF

V: TRBV9
J: TRBJ2-7
size: many
D: -
DNA: TGTGCCAGCAGCGTAACTGGTTGGGCCGAGCAGTACTTC
CDR3: CASSVTGWAEQYF

V: TRBV18
J: TRBJ2-6
size: many
D: -
DNA: TGTGCCAGCTCACCACCGGGGGCTGGGGCCAACGTCCTGACTTTC
CDR3: CASSPPGAGANVLTF

V: TRBV7-9
J: TRBJ2-1
size: many
D: -
DNA: TGTGCCAGCACCTCCGGGCCTGAGCAGTTCTTC
CDR3: CASTSGPEQFF

V: TRBV18
J: TRBJ1-1
size: -
D: -
DNA: TGTGCCAGCTTCTGGAACACTGAAGCTTTCTTT
CDR3: CASFWNTEAFF

V: TRBV19
J: TRBJ1-3
size: many
D: -
DNA: TGTGCCAGTAGTATAAATTTTGCGTCTGGAAACACCATATATTTT
CDR3: CASSINFASGNTIYF

V: TRBV6-1
J: TRBJ2-1
size: once
D: TRBD2
DNA: TGTGCCGGCAGGGCGGGCCCAGGGACTAGCGGGAGAAAGCCCTACAATGAGCAGTTCTTC
CDR3: CAGRAGPGTSGRKPYNEQFF

V: TRBV28
J: TRBJ1-6
size: many
D: TRBD1
DNA: TGTGCCAGCAGTCCATACAGGGGTGGGACCTATAATTCACCCCTCCACTTT
CDR3: CASSPYRGGTYNSPLHF

V: TRBV18
J: TRBJ2-2
size: many
D: TRBD2
DNA: TGTGCCAGCTCACCACCCAAAGCGGGGGGCCGGTCGGAGCTGTTTTTT
CDR3: CASSPPKAGGRSELFF

V: TRBV15
J: TRBJ2-3
size: many
D: TRBD2
DNA: TGTGCCACCAGCGGGAGCGGGAGACTAAGCACAGATACGCAGTATTTT
CDR3: CATSGSGRLSTDTQYF

V: TRBV27
J: TRBJ1-6
size: -
D: -
DNA: TGTGCCAGCAGTTATAGTACAGGCGGTTCACCCCTCCACTTT
CDR3: CASSYSTGGSPLHF

V: TRBV9
J: TRBJ2-2
size: many
D: -
DNA: TGTGCCAGCAGCGTAAAGATTTCCGGGGAGCTGTTTTTT
CDR3: CASSVKISGELFF

V: TRBV6-2/TRBV6-3
J: TRBJ1-2
size: many
D: -
DNA: TGTGCCAGCAGTTATGTCAAGGGTGTAATGCTCTCTACCCATGGCTACACCTTC
CDR3: CASSYVKGVMLSTHGYTF